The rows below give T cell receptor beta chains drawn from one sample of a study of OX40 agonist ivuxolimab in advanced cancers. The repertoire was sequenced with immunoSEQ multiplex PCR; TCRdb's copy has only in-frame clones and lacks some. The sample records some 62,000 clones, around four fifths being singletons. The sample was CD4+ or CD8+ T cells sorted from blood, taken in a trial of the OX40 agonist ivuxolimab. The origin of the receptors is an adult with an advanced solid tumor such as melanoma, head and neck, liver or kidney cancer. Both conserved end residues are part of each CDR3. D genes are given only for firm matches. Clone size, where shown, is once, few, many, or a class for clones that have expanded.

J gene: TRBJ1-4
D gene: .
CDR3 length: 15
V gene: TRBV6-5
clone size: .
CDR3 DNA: TGTGCCAGCAGTCCGAGGGCACTTATGGGCGAAAAACTGTTTTTT
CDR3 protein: CASSPRALMGEKLFF

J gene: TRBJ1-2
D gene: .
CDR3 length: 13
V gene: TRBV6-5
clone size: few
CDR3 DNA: TGTGCCAGCGGGGGGCCAGCTAACTATGGCTACACCTTC
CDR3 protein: CASGGPANYGYTF

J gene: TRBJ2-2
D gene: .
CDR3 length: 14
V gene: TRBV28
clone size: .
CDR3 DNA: TGTGCCAGCACGGGCTGGGGCCACACCGGGGAGCTGTTTTTT
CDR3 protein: CASTGWGHTGELFF

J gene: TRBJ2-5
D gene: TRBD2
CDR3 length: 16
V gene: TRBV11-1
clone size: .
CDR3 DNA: TGTGCCAGCAGCTCTCAACGAGCGGGAGACGGGGAGACCCAGTACTTC
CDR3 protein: CASSSQRAGDGETQYF

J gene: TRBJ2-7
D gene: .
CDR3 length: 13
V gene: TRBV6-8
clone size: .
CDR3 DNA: TGTGCCGGCAGTCCCGGACAGTCCTACGAGCAGTACTTC
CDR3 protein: CAGSPGQSYEQYF

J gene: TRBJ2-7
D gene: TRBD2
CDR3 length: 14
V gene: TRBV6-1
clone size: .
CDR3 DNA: TGTGCCAGCAGAGGGACTAGGAGCTCCTACGAGCAGTACTTC
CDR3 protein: CASRGTRSSYEQYF

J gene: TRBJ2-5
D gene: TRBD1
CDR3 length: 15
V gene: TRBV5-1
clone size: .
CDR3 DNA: TGCGCCAGCAGCTTGACAGGGGAGTTACGAAAGACCCAGTACTTC
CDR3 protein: CASSLTGELRKTQYF

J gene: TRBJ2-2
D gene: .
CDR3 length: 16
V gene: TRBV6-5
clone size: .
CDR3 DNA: TGTGCCAGCAGTTCACCGGGACTTGTGAACACCGGGGAGCTGTTTTTT
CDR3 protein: CASSSPGLVNTGELFF

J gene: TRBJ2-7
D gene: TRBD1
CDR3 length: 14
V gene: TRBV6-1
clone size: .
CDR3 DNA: TGTGCCAGCAGTTCGCCGGGACAGGGTAACGAGCAGTACTTC
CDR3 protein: CASSSPGQGNEQYF

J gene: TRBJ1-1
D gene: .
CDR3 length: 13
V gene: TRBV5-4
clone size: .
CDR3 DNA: TGTGCCAGCAGCTCTGGGGTCCACACTGAAGCTTTCTTT
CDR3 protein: CASSSGVHTEAFF

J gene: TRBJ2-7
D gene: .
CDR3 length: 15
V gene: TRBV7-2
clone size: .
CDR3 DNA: TGTGCCAGCAGCTTGGCGGGTCCCTACAGGGTCGAGCAGTACTTC
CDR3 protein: CASSLAGPYRVEQYF

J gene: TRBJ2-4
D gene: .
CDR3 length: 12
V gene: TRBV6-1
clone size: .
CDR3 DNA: TGTGCCAGCAGCGATGACGGAAACATTCAGTACTTC
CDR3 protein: CASSDDGNIQYF

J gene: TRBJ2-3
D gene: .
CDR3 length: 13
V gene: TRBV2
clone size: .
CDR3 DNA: TGTGCCAGCAGTTTAGGGGGGGCAGATACGCAGTATTTT
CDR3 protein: CASSLGGADTQYF

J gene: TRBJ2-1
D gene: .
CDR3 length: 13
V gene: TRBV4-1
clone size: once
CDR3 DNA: TGCGCCAGCAGACAGGACAGCGACAATGAGCAGTTCTTC
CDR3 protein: CASRQDSDNEQFF

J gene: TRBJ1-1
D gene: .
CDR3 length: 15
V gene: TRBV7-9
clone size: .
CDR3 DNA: TGTGCCAGCAGCTTGGCTCCTCCATTAATTACAGAAGCTTTCTTT
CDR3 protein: CASSLAPPLITEAFF

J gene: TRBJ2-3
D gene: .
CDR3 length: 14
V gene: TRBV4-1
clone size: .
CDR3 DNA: TGCGCCAGCAGCCAAGATGGCCTCTGGGGTACGCAGTATTTT
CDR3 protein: CASSQDGLWGTQYF

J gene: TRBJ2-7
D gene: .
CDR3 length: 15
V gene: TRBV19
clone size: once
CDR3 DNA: TGTGCCAGTAGTATTCCGGGACTGCCCCCCTACGAGCAGTACTTC
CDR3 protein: CASSIPGLPPYEQYF

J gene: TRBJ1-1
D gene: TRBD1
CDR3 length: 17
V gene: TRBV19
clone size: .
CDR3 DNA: TGTGCCAGTAGTATAGTGGGGGCGACAGGGACCAACACTGAAGCTTTCTTT
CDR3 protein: CASSIVGATGTNTEAFF

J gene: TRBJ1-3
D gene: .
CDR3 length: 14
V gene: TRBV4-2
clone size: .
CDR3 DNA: TGTGCCAGCAGCGCAACAGGACTAGGGAACACCATATATTTT
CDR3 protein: CASSATGLGNTIYF

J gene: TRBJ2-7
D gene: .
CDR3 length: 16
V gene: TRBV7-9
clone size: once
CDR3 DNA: TGTGCCAGCAGCTTATCGGCGGGTAGTCAAATCTACGAGCAGTACTTC
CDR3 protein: CASSLSAGSQIYEQYF

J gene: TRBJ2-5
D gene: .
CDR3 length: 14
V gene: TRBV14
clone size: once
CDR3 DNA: TGTGCCTCCGCGTCCGGACAACTCCTAGAGACCCAGTACTTC
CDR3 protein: CASASGQLLETQYF

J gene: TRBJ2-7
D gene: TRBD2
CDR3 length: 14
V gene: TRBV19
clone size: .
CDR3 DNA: TGTGCCAGTAGTCCCGGGACTAGCGGATACGAGCAGTACTTC
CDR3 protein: CASSPGTSGYEQYF

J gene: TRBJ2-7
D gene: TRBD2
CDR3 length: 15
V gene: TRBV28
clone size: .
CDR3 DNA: TGTGCCAGCAGTTGGTTGGGCGGGAGGGCCTCCGAGCAGTACTTC
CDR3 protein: CASSWLGGRASEQYF

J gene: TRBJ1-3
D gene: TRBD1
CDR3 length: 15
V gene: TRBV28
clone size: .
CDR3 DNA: TGTGCCAGCAGCTCGACAGGGGCCTCTGGAAACACCATATATTTT
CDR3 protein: CASSSTGASGNTIYF

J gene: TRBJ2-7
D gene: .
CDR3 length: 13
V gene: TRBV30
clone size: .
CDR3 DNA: TGTGCCTGGACCCCCATTGGGCCGTACGAGCAGTACTTC
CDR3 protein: CAWTPIGPYEQYF

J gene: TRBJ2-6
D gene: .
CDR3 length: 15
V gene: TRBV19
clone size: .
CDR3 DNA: TGTGCCAGTGGGTCAGGGGCGTCTGGGGCCAACGTCCTGACTTTC
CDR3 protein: CASGSGASGANVLTF

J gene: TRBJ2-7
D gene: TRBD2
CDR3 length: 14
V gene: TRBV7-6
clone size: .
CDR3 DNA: TGTGCCAGCAGCGAGGGCAGCGGGAGAAACGAGCAGTACTTC
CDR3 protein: CASSEGSGRNEQYF

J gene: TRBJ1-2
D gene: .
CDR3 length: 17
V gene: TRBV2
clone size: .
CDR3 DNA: TGTGCCAGCAGAGACCTTATTCTACATAGAGACCTATATGGCTACACCTTC
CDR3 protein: CASRDLILHRDLYGYTF

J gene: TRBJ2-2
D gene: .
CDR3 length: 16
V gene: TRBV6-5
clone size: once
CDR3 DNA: TGTGCCAGCAGTTACGGCCTTTCCCTACTAACCGGGGAGCTGTTTTTT
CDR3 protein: CASSYGLSLLTGELFF

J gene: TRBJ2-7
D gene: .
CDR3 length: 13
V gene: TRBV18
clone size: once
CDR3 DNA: TGTGCCAGCTCACCAAGACAGGGAGGCGAGCAGTACTTC
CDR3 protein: CASSPRQGGEQYF

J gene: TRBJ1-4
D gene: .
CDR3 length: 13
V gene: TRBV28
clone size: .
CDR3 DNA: TGTGCCAGCAGGCGTGGGTGGGGTGAAAAACTGTTTTTT
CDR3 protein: CASRRGWGEKLFF

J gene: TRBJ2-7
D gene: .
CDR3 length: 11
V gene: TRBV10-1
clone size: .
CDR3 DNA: TGCGCCATCGCAGGGCCCTACGAGCAGTACTTC
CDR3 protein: CAIAGPYEQYF

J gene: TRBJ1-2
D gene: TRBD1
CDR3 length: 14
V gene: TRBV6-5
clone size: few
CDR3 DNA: TGTGCCAGCGGGACAGGGGGCGTTTTCTATGGCTACACCTTC
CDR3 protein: CASGTGGVFYGYTF

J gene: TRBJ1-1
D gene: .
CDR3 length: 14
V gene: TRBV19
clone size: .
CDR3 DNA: TGTGCCAGTAGTGTAAAACCAGAAAACACTGAAGCTTTCTTT
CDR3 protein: CASSVKPENTEAFF

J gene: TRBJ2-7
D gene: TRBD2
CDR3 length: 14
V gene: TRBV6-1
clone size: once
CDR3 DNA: TGTGCCAGCAGTGTGGAGCGGGAGGGTGACGAGCAGTACTTC
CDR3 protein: CASSVEREGDEQYF

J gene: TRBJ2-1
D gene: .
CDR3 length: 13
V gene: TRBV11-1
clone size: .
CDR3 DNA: TGTGCCAGCAGCTTGGGAGATTACAATGAGCAGTTCTTC
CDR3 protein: CASSLGDYNEQFF

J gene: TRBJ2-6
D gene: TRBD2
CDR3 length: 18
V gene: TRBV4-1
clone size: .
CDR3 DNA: TGCGCCAGCAGCCAAGCAGCGGGAGGTCCCTCTGGGGCCAACGTCCTGACTTTC
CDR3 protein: CASSQAAGGPSGANVLTF

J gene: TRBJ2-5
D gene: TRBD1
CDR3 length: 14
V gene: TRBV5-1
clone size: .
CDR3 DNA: TGCGCCAGCAGCTTACAGGGGGCGGGAGAGACCCAGTACTTC
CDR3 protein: CASSLQGAGETQYF

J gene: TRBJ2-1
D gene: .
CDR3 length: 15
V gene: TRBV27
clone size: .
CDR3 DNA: TGTGCCAGCAGAGGACAGCCCATCTCCTACAATGAGCAGTTCTTC
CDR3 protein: CASRGQPISYNEQFF

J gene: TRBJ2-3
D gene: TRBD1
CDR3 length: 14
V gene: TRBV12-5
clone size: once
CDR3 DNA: TGTGCTAGTGGGGGGACAGGGAGAACAGATACGCAGTATTTT
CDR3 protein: CASGGTGRTDTQYF

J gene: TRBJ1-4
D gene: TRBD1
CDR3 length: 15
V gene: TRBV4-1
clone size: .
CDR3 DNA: TGCGCCAGCAGCCATCTGGACAGGAGTAATGAAAAACTGTTTTTT
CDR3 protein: CASSHLDRSNEKLFF

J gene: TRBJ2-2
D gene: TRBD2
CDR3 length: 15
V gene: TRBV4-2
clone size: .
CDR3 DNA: TGTGCCAGCAGCCAAGTCTCTAGCGGGACCGGGGAGCTGTTTTTT
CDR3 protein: CASSQVSSGTGELFF

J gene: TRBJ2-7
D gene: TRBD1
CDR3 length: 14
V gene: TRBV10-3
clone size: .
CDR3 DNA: TGTGCCATCATTTCAGACAGGGGAAACTACGAGCAGTACTTC
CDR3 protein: CAIISDRGNYEQYF

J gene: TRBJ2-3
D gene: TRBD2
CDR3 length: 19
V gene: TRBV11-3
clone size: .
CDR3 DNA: TGTGCCAGCACCCAACAGGGACTAGCGGGAGGCGGGTGGACAGATACGCAGTATTTT
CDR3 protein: CASTQQGLAGGGWTDTQYF

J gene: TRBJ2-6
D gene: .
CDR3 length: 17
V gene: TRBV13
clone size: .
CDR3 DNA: TGTGCCAGCAGCTTAATTCACGGGACCTCTGGGGCCAACGTCCTGACTTTC
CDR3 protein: CASSLIHGTSGANVLTF

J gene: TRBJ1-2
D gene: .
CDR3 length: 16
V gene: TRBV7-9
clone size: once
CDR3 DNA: TGTGCCAGCAGCTTAGCGTATGAGGAGGCAGACTATGGCTACACCTTC
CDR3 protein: CASSLAYEEADYGYTF

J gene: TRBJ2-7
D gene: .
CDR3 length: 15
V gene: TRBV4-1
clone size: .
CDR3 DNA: TGCGCCAGCAGCCAAGATCTGGGGGGTTTAGGCGAGCAGTACTTC
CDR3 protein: CASSQDLGGLGEQYF

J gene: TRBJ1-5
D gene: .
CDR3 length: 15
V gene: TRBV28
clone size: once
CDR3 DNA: TGTGCCAGCAGTGGCCGCATTGATAGCAATCAGCCCCAGCATTTT
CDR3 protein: CASSGRIDSNQPQHF

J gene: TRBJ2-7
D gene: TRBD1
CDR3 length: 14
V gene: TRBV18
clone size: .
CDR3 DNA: TGTGCCAGCTCACCCGGGACAGGGGTCTACGAGCAGTACTTC
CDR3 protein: CASSPGTGVYEQYF

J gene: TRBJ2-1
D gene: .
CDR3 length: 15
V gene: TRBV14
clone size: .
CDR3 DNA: TGTGCCAGCAGCCAAGTCGGGCCCCCCTACAATGAGCAGTTCTTC
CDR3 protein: CASSQVGPPYNEQFF

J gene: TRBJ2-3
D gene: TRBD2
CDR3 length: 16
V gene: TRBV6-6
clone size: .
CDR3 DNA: TGTGCCAGCAGTTACATGGCTCGGGAGGGCGCAGATACGCAGTATTTT
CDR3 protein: CASSYMAREGADTQYF

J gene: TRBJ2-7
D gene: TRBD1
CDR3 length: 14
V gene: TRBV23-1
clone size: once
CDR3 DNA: TGCGCCAGCAGTCAAAAGGGACAGAAGGACGAGCAGTACTTC
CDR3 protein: CASSQKGQKDEQYF

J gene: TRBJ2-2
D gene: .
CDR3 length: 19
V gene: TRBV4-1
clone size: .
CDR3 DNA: TGCGCCAGCAGCCCATCCGTCACTAGGATCCTTCTTAACACCGGGGAGCTGTTTTTT
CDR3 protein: CASSPSVTRILLNTGELFF

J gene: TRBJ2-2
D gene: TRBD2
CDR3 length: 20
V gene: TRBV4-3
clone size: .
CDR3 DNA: TGCGCCAGCAGCCAAGAATTTCGGACTAGCGGGAGTACGAACACCGGGGAGCTGTTTTTT
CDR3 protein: CASSQEFRTSGSTNTGELFF